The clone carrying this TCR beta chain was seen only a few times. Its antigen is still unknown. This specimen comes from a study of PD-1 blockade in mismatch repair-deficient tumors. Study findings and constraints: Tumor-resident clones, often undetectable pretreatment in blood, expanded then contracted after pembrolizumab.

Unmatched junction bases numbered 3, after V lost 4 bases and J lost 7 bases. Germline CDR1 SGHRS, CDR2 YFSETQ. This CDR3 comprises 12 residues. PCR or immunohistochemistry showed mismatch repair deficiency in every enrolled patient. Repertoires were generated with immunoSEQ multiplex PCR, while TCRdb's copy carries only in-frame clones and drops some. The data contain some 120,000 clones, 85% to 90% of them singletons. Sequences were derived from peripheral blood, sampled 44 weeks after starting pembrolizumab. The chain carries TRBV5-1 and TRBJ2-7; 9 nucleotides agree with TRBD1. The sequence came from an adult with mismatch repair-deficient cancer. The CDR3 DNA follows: TGCGCCAGCAGCCCGACAGGGGGAGAGCAGTACTTC. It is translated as CASSPTGGEQYF.